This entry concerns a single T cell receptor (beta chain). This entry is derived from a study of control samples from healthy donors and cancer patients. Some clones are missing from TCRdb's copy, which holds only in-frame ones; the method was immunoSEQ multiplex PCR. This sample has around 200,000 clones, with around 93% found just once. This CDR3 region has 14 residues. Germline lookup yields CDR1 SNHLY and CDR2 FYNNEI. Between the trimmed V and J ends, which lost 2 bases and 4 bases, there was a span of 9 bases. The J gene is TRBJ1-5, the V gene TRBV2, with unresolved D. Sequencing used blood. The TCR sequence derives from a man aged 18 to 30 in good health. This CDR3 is CASSEWQMNQPQHF. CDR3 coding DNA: TGTGCCAGCAGTGAATGGCAGATGAATCAGCCCCAGCATTTT. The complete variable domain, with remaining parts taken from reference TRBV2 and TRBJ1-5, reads EPEVTQTPSHQVTQMGQEVILRCVPISNHLYFYWYRQILGQKVEFLVSFYNNEISEKSEIFDDQFSVERPDGSNFTLKIRSTKLEDSAMYFCASSEWQMNQPQHFGDGTRLSIL.